This is a list of T cell receptor beta chains from one sample in a study of shared T cell receptors in the human thymus. Repertoires were generated with immunoSEQ multiplex PCR, while TCRdb's copy carries only in-frame clones and drops some. The sample consists of 600,000 or so clones, approximately 89% of them appearing once. These records were also assigned to another study, of human thymus T cells.

The sample comprised thymocytes. The origin of the receptors is a boy in the first two years of life with a congenital heart defect. The CDR3 runs from the conserved cysteine through the conserved F or W. D genes are given only for firm matches. Not every row has a clone size; where given, it reads once, few, many or a size class.

clone size: few; V gene: TRBV7-7; D gene: NA; J gene: TRBJ2-5; CDR3 length: 15; CDR3 DNA: TGTGCTAGCAGCCATCGATACAGGGAGCAAGAGACCCAGTACTTC; CDR3 protein: CASSHRYREQETQYF
clone size: NA; V gene: TRBV4-3; D gene: NA; J gene: TRBJ1-5; CDR3 length: 17; CDR3 DNA: TGCGCCAGCAGCCAAGATGTGGGGCCAACTCCCAGTCAGCCCCAGCATTTT; CDR3 protein: CASSQDVGPTPSQPQHF
clone size: NA; V gene: TRBV7-9; D gene: NA; J gene: TRBJ1-3; CDR3 length: 17; CDR3 DNA: TGTGCCAGCAGCCCCCGGGACAATGATTCCTCTGGAAACACCATATATTTT; CDR3 protein: CASSPRDNDSSGNTIYF
clone size: NA; V gene: TRBV25-1; D gene: NA; J gene: TRBJ2-7; CDR3 length: 14; CDR3 DNA: TGTGCCAGCAGTGCCCGGGACAACTCCTACGAGCAGTACTTC; CDR3 protein: CASSARDNSYEQYF
clone size: NA; V gene: TRBV7-2; D gene: NA; J gene: TRBJ1-2; CDR3 length: 13; CDR3 DNA: TGTGCCAGCAGCTTAGACAGGGTCTATGGCTACACCTTC; CDR3 protein: CASSLDRVYGYTF
clone size: few; V gene: TRBV7-3; D gene: TRBD2; J gene: TRBJ2-3; CDR3 length: 18; CDR3 DNA: TGTGCCAGCAGCTTGGGACTAGCGGGGCCCCAAGGGACAGATACGCAGTATTTT; CDR3 protein: CASSLGLAGPQGTDTQYF
clone size: NA; V gene: TRBV21-1; D gene: NA; J gene: TRBJ1-2; CDR3 length: 17; CDR3 DNA: TGTGCCAGCAGCAAAGCTACCCGGACAGAAACGGACTATGGCTACACCTTC; CDR3 protein: CASSKATRTETDYGYTF
clone size: NA; V gene: TRBV5-8; D gene: NA; J gene: TRBJ1-3; CDR3 length: 12; CDR3 DNA: TGTGCCAGCAGCCGAGATATAAACACCATATATTTT; CDR3 protein: CASSRDINTIYF
clone size: NA; V gene: TRBV28; D gene: NA; J gene: TRBJ1-2; CDR3 length: 14; CDR3 DNA: TGTGCCAGCAGTTTGGGGGGGGGCAACTATGGCTACACCTTC; CDR3 protein: CASSLGGGNYGYTF
clone size: NA; V gene: TRBV27; D gene: NA; J gene: TRBJ2-7; CDR3 length: 12; CDR3 DNA: TGTGCCAGCTCACAGGTGGGCAACGAGCAGTACTTC; CDR3 protein: CASSQVGNEQYF
clone size: NA; V gene: TRBV21-1; D gene: NA; J gene: TRBJ1-2; CDR3 length: 16; CDR3 DNA: TGTGCCAGCAGCAACCAGAGGGATTCCCCTCTATATGGCTACACCTTC; CDR3 protein: CASSNQRDSPLYGYTF
clone size: NA; V gene: TRBV15; D gene: NA; J gene: TRBJ2-3; CDR3 length: 16; CDR3 DNA: TGTGCCACCAGCCCTTTCGGGACGGGGGGCCCAGATACGCAGTATTTT; CDR3 protein: CATSPFGTGGPDTQYF
clone size: NA; V gene: TRBV19; D gene: TRBD1; J gene: TRBJ1-2; CDR3 length: 17; CDR3 DNA: TGTGCCAGTAAGCAGGGTAACAGGGGGGAAGCTAACTATGGCTACACCTTC; CDR3 protein: CASKQGNRGEANYGYTF
clone size: NA; V gene: TRBV5-6; D gene: NA; J gene: TRBJ1-1; CDR3 length: 15; CDR3 DNA: TGTGCCAGCCAGCAACTCAGCCTACGTGGCGGGGAAGCTTTCTTT; CDR3 protein: CASQQLSLRGGEAFF
clone size: NA; V gene: TRBV28; D gene: TRBD2; J gene: TRBJ2-7; CDR3 length: 15; CDR3 DNA: TGTGCCAGCACCCTGCGGGGGGCGCGACCCTACGAGCAGTACTTC; CDR3 protein: CASTLRGARPYEQYF
clone size: NA; V gene: TRBV12-5; D gene: NA; J gene: TRBJ1-1; CDR3 length: 16; CDR3 DNA: TGTGCTAGTGGTTCATTTGCCGAGGAGGGTAGCACTGAAGCTTTCTTT; CDR3 protein: CASGSFAEEGSTEAFF
clone size: NA; V gene: TRBV11-2; D gene: NA; J gene: TRBJ1-6; CDR3 length: 15; CDR3 DNA: TGTGCCAGCAGCTTATGGGGTGAGGGTAATTCACCCCTCCACTTT; CDR3 protein: CASSLWGEGNSPLHF
clone size: NA; V gene: TRBV19; D gene: NA; J gene: TRBJ2-7; CDR3 length: 13; CDR3 DNA: TGTGCCACCCAGGGAGGGGGAGCCTACGAGCAGTACTTC; CDR3 protein: CATQGGGAYEQYF
clone size: NA; V gene: TRBV6-6; D gene: TRBD1; J gene: TRBJ1-2; CDR3 length: 14; CDR3 DNA: TGTGCCAGCAGTTACGGGGGACAGGACTATGGCTACACCTTC; CDR3 protein: CASSYGGQDYGYTF
clone size: NA; V gene: TRBV5-1; D gene: NA; J gene: TRBJ2-1; CDR3 length: 13; CDR3 DNA: TGCGCCAGCGGCCTAGCTGGAGGCAATGAGCAGTTCTTC; CDR3 protein: CASGLAGGNEQFF
clone size: NA; V gene: TRBV4-3; D gene: NA; J gene: TRBJ2-1; CDR3 length: 14; CDR3 DNA: TGCGCCAGCAGCCAAGATCGACTCCTTAATGAGCAGTTCTTC; CDR3 protein: CASSQDRLLNEQFF
clone size: few; V gene: TRBV28; D gene: NA; J gene: TRBJ2-7; CDR3 length: 12; CDR3 DNA: TGTGCCAGCAGTTTTAGTGACTACGAGCAGTACTTC; CDR3 protein: CASSFSDYEQYF
clone size: once; V gene: TRBV19; D gene: NA; J gene: TRBJ1-5; CDR3 length: 14; CDR3 DNA: TGTGCCAGTAGTCGCAGGACAAGAAATCAGCCCCAGCATTTT; CDR3 protein: CASSRRTRNQPQHF
clone size: NA; V gene: TRBV21-1; D gene: NA; J gene: TRBJ2-1; CDR3 length: 14; CDR3 DNA: TGTGCCAGACTAGCGGGAGGATCCTACAATGAGCAGTTCTTC; CDR3 protein: CARLAGGSYNEQFF
clone size: NA; V gene: TRBV13; D gene: TRBD2; J gene: TRBJ2-1; CDR3 length: 17; CDR3 DNA: TGTGCCAGCAGCTTAACTGCCGGGACTAGTAAGAACAATGAGCAGTTCTTC; CDR3 protein: CASSLTAGTSKNNEQFF
clone size: few; V gene: TRBV2; D gene: TRBD1; J gene: TRBJ1-4; CDR3 length: 15; CDR3 DNA: TGTGCCAGCAGGCGACAGGGGGATACTAATGAAAAACTGTTTTTT; CDR3 protein: CASRRQGDTNEKLFF
clone size: NA; V gene: TRBV4-3; D gene: NA; J gene: TRBJ1-6; CDR3 length: 14; CDR3 DNA: TGCGCCAGCAGCCAAGGACAGGAAAATTCACCCCTCCACTTT; CDR3 protein: CASSQGQENSPLHF
clone size: once; V gene: TRBV7-2; D gene: NA; J gene: TRBJ1-6; CDR3 length: 16; CDR3 DNA: TGTGCCAGCAGCAACCCGACAGGTGCCGGGGGGGCACCCCTCCACTTT; CDR3 protein: CASSNPTGAGGAPLHF
clone size: once; V gene: TRBV5-6; D gene: TRBD2; J gene: TRBJ2-2; CDR3 length: 16; CDR3 DNA: TGTGCCAGCAGCCCACCACCGGGGGGGCCCCCCAGGGAGCTGTTTTTT; CDR3 protein: CASSPPPGGPPRELFF
clone size: NA; V gene: TRBV27; D gene: TRBD1; J gene: TRBJ1-6; CDR3 length: 19; CDR3 DNA: TGTGCCAGCAGTTTCCGGCCCCCCAAAAACGACAGGGTGCTATCACCCCTCCACTTT; CDR3 protein: CASSFRPPKNDRVLSPLHF
clone size: NA; V gene: TRBV19; D gene: TRBD1; J gene: TRBJ2-5; CDR3 length: 15; CDR3 DNA: TGTGCCAGTAGGGACCCGGGACAGGGAAGGGAGACCCAGTACTTC; CDR3 protein: CASRDPGQGRETQYF
clone size: NA; V gene: TRBV19; D gene: NA; J gene: TRBJ2-7; CDR3 length: 14; CDR3 DNA: TGTGCCAGTAGTACCACGACTGAGAGCTACGAGCAGTACTTC; CDR3 protein: CASSTTTESYEQYF
clone size: once; V gene: TRBV5-1; D gene: TRBD2; J gene: TRBJ2-7; CDR3 length: 15; CDR3 DNA: TGCGCCAGCAGCGTGGGACTAGCGGGAACCTACGAGCAGTACTTC; CDR3 protein: CASSVGLAGTYEQYF
clone size: NA; V gene: TRBV20-1; D gene: NA; J gene: TRBJ2-1; CDR3 length: 10; CDR3 DNA: TGCAGTGCTAGAGTAGGGGATAAGTTCTTC; CDR3 protein: CSARVGDKFF
clone size: few; V gene: TRBV4-3; D gene: NA; J gene: TRBJ1-3; CDR3 length: 17; CDR3 DNA: TGCGCCAGCAGCCAAGTCGATCAGGGGATCTCTGGAAACACCATATATTTT; CDR3 protein: CASSQVDQGISGNTIYF
clone size: NA; V gene: TRBV7-8; D gene: NA; J gene: TRBJ2-2; CDR3 length: 17; CDR3 DNA: TGTGCCAGCAGCTTATCGGCAGGGGGGTCGTCCACCGGGGAGCTGTTTTTT; CDR3 protein: CASSLSAGGSSTGELFF
clone size: NA; V gene: TRBV28; D gene: TRBD1; J gene: TRBJ1-4; CDR3 length: 15; CDR3 DNA: TGTGCCAGCAGTTTATGCCGGGACAGATGTGAAAAACTGTTTTTT; CDR3 protein: CASSLCRDRCEKLFF
clone size: NA; V gene: TRBV6-5; D gene: TRBD1; J gene: TRBJ2-6; CDR3 length: 15; CDR3 DNA: TGTGCCAGCAGTTATGACAGGGCTGGGGCCAACGTCCTGACTTTC; CDR3 protein: CASSYDRAGANVLTF
clone size: NA; V gene: TRBV4-2; D gene: NA; J gene: TRBJ1-5; CDR3 length: 15; CDR3 DNA: TGTGCCAGCAGCCGGGGGACGGGGGGGGATCAGCCCCAGCATTTT; CDR3 protein: CASSRGTGGDQPQHF
clone size: NA; V gene: TRBV4-1; D gene: TRBD1; J gene: TRBJ1-1; CDR3 length: 16; CDR3 DNA: TGCGCCAGCAGCCAAGAGCCCGGGACAGGGGGCACTGAAGCTTTCTTT; CDR3 protein: CASSQEPGTGGTEAFF
clone size: NA; V gene: TRBV28; D gene: NA; J gene: TRBJ2-5; CDR3 length: 12; CDR3 DNA: TGTGCCAGCAGTTACTGGACAGATTCCCAGTACTTC; CDR3 protein: CASSYWTDSQYF
clone size: NA; V gene: TRBV5-6; D gene: NA; J gene: TRBJ1-1; CDR3 length: 15; CDR3 DNA: TGTGCCAGCACCCCCTCGGGGGGATATCACACTGAAGCTTTCTTT; CDR3 protein: CASTPSGGYHTEAFF
clone size: NA; V gene: TRBV15; D gene: NA; J gene: TRBJ2-2; CDR3 length: 17; CDR3 DNA: TGTGCCACCAGCAGAGATTGTCGGGATTGGGGCACCGGGGAGCTGTTTTTT; CDR3 protein: CATSRDCRDWGTGELFF
clone size: once; V gene: TRBV4-3; D gene: NA; J gene: TRBJ1-6; CDR3 length: 17; CDR3 DNA: TGCGCCAGCAGCCAAGACCAAGTTGGGGGAGGCAATTCACCCCTCCACTTT; CDR3 protein: CASSQDQVGGGNSPLHF
clone size: NA; V gene: TRBV18; D gene: NA; J gene: TRBJ2-7; CDR3 length: 19; CDR3 DNA: TGTGCCAGCTCACCCGGTACTCCAAAAGAGAGCGCCACGTACTACGAGCAGTACTTC; CDR3 protein: CASSPGTPKESATYYEQYF
clone size: few; V gene: TRBV30; D gene: TRBD1; J gene: TRBJ1-1; CDR3 length: 14; CDR3 DNA: TGTGCCTGGAGTCCTGGGACAGAGAACACTGAAGCTTTCTTT; CDR3 protein: CAWSPGTENTEAFF
clone size: once; V gene: TRBV5-6; D gene: TRBD2; J gene: TRBJ2-5; CDR3 length: 15; CDR3 DNA: TGTGCCAGCAGCTTGGGGGGAACTAGCGAAGAGACCCAGTACTTC; CDR3 protein: CASSLGGTSEETQYF